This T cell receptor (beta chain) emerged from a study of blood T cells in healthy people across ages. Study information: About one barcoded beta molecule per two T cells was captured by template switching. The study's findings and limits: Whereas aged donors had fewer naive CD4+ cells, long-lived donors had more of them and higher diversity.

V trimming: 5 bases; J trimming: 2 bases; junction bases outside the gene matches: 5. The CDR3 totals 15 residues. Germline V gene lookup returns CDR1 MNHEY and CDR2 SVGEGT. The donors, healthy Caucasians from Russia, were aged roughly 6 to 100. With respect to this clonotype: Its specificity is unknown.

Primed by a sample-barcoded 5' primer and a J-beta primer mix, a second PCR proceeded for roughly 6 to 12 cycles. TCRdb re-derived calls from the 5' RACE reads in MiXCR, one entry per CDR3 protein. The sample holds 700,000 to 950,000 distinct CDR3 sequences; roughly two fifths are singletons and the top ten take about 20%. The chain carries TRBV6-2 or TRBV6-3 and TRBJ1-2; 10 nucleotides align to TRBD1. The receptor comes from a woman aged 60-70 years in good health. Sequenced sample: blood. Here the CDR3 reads CASSTWTGGNYGYTF. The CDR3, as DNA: TGTGCCAGCAGTACCTGGACAGGGGGAAACTATGGCTACACCTTC.